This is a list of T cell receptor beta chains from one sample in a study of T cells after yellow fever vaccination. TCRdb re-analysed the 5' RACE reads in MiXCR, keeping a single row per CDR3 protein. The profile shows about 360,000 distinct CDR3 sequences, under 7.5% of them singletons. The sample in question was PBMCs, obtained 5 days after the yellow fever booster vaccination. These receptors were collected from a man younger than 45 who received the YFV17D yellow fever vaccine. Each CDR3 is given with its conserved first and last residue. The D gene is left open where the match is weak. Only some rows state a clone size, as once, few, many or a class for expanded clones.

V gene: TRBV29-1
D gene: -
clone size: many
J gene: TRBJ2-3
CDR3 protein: CSVRGSLTDTQYF
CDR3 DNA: TGCAGCGTACGGGGTTCCCTCACAGATACGCAGTATTTT

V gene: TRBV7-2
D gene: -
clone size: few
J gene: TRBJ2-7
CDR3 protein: CASSLDGDYEQYF
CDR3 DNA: TGTGCCAGCAGCCTGGACGGAGACTACGAGCAGTACTTC

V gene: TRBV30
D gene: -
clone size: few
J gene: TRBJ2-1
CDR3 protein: CAWIRRAYNEQFF
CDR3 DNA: TGTGCCTGGATACGGAGAGCCTACAATGAGCAGTTCTTC

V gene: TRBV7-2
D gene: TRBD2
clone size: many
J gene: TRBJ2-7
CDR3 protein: CASSTRGLAGAEQYF
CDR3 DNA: TGTGCCAGCAGCACCAGGGGACTAGCGGGAGCAGAGCAGTACTTC

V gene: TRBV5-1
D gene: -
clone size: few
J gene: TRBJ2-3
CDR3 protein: CASSPTGTLLGADTQYF
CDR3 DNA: TGCGCCAGCAGCCCCACCGGGACCCTCCTGGGCGCAGATACGCAGTATTTT

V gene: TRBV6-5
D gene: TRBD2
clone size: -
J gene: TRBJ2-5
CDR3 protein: CASSYSGLAVRETQYF
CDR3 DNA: TGTGCCAGCAGTTACTCGGGACTAGCGGTCCGTGAGACCCAGTACTTC

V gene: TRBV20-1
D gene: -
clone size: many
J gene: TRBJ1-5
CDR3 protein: CSALLAGSPNQPQHF
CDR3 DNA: TGCAGTGCCCTTTTAGCGGGGTCACCAAATCAGCCCCAGCATTTT

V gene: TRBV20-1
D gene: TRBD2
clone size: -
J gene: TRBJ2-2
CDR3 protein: CSASGLAGGPNTGELFF
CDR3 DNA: TGCAGTGCTAGCGGCCTAGCGGGAGGGCCCAACACCGGGGAGCTGTTTTTT

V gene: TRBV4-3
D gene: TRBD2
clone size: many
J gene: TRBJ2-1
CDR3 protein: CASSQGTSGGPHNEQFF
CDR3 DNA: TGCGCCAGCAGCCAAGGAACTTCGGGAGGGCCCCACAATGAGCAGTTCTTC

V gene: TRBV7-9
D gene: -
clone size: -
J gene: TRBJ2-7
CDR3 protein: CASSLDLVSYEQYF
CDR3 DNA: TGTGCCAGCAGCTTAGATCTGGTTAGCTACGAGCAGTACTTC

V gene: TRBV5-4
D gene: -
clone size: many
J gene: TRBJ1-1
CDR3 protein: CASSLRWGRDTEAFF
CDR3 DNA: TGTGCCAGCAGCTTGAGGTGGGGCAGGGACACTGAAGCTTTCTTT

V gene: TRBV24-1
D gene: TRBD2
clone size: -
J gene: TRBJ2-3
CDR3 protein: CATSDPGTSGNTDTQYF
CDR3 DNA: TGTGCCACCAGTGACCCTGGGACTAGCGGGAACACAGATACGCAGTATTTT

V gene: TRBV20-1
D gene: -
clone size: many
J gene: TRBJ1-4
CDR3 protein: CSAQGAPEKLFF
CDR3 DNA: TGCAGTGCTCAGGGAGCGCCCGAAAAACTGTTTTTT

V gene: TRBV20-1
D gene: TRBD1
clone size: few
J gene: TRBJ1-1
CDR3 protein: CSASNPGGITEAFF
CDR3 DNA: TGCAGTGCTAGTAATCCAGGGGGCATCACCGAAGCTTTCTTT

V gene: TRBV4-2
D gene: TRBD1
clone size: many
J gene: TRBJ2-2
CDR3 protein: CASSQGDRVTGELFF
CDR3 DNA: TGTGCCAGCAGCCAGGGGGACAGGGTCACCGGGGAGCTGTTTTTT

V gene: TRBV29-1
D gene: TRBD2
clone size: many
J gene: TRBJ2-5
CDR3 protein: CSVEGPRGVETQYF
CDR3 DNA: TGCAGCGTTGAGGGCCCTCGGGGGGTGGAGACCCAGTACTTC

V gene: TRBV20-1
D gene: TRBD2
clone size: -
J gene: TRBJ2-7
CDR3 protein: CSARRLGLAVGYEQYF
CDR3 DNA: TGCAGTGCGAGGAGACTAGGACTAGCGGTGGGGTACGAGCAGTACTTC

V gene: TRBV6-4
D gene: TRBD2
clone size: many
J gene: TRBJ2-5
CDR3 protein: CASSGGSLAGSLTKTQYF
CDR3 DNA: TGTGCCAGCAGTGGAGGGAGTCTAGCGGGATCCCTTACAAAGACCCAGTACTTC

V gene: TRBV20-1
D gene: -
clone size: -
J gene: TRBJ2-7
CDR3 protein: CSARDGPPDEQYF
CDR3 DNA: TGCAGTGCTAGAGATGGCCCCCCCGACGAGCAGTACTTC

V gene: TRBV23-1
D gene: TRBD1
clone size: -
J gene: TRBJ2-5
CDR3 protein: CASSQPGTGGFRETQYF
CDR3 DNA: TGCGCCAGCAGTCAACCTGGGACAGGGGGCTTTCGAGAGACCCAGTACTTC

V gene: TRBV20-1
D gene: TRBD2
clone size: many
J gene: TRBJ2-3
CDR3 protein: CSARRLAGGTDTQYF
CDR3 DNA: TGCAGTGCTAGACGACTAGCGGGAGGCACAGATACGCAGTATTTT

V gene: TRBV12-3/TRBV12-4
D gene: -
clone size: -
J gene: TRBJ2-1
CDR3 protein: CASSTREGDEQFF
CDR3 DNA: TGTGCCAGCAGCACCCGAGAGGGGGATGAGCAGTTCTTC

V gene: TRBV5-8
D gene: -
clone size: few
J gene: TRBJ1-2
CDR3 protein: CASSLTDYGYTF
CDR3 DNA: TGTGCCAGCAGCTTGACGGATTATGGCTACACCTTC

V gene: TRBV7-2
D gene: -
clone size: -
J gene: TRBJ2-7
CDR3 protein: CASSASGGAYHEQYF
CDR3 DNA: TGTGCCAGCAGTGCCTCTGGTGGCGCTTACCACGAGCAGTACTTC

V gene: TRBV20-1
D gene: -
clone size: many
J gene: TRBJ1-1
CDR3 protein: CSASTGRVTEAFF
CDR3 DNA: TGCAGTGCTTCAACAGGGCGGGTCACTGAAGCTTTCTTT

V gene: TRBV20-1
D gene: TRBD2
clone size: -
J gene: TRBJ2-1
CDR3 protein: CCASLAGVYNEQFF
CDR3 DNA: TGCTGTGCTAGTCTAGCGGGAGTCTACAATGAGCAGTTCTTC

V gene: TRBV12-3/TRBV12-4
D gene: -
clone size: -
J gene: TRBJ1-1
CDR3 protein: CASSVAGEAFF
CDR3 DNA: TGTGCCAGCAGCGTCGCCGGTGAAGCTTTCTTT

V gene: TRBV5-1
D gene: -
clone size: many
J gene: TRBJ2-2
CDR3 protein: CASSFGQGITGELFF
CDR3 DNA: TGCGCCAGCAGCTTCGGGCAGGGGATTACCGGGGAGCTGTTTTTT

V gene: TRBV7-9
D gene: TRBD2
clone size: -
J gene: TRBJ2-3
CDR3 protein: CASSSPSGIPDTQYF
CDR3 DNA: TGTGCCAGCAGCTCCCCTAGCGGGATTCCAGATACGCAGTATTTT

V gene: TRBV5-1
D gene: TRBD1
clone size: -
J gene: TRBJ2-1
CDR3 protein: CASSYPGQGPNEQFF
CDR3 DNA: TGCGCCAGCAGCTATCCGGGACAGGGTCCCAACGAGCAGTTCTTC

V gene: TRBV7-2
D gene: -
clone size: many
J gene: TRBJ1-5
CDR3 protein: CASSLESGYGQPQHF
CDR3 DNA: TGTGCCAGCAGCTTAGAGTCAGGGTATGGTCAGCCCCAGCATTTT

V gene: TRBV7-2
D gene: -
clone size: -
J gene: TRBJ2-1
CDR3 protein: CASRRLISSYNEQFF
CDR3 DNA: TGTGCCAGCAGGCGACTTATTAGCTCCTACAATGAGCAGTTCTTC

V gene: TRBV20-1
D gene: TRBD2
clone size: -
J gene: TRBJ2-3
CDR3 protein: CSAGLAGGATQYF
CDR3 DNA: TGCAGTGCCGGCCTAGCGGGAGGGGCTACGCAGTATTTT

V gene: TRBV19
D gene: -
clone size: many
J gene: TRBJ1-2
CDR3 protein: CASSIASYGYTF
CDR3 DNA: TGTGCCAGTAGTATCGCCAGCTATGGCTACACCTTC

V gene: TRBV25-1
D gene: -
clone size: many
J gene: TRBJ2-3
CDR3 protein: CASSEQELLDTQYF
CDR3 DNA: TGTGCCAGCAGTGAACAGGAGCTTCTGGATACGCAGTATTTT

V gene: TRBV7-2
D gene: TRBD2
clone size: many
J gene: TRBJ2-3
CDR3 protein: CASTGLAGVADTQYF
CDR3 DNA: TGTGCCAGCACCGGACTAGCGGGAGTGGCAGATACGCAGTATTTT

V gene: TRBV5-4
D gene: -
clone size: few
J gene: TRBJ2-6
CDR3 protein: CASSFGQVLANVLTF
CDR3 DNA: TGTGCCAGCAGCTTTGGGCAGGTTTTGGCCAACGTCCTGACTTTC

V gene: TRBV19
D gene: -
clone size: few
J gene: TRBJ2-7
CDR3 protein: CASSTAGGPIYEQYF
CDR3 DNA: TGTGCCAGTAGTACCGCCGGGGGGCCGATCTACGAGCAGTACTTC

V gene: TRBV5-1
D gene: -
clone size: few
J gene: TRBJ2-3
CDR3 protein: CASSLAAGPTSTDTQYF
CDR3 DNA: TGCGCCAGCAGCTTGGCGGCAGGACCCACTAGCACAGATACGCAGTATTTT

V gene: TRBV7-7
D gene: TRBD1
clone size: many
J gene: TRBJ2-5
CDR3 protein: CASSRTGGETQYF
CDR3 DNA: TGTGCTAGCAGTCGGACAGGAGGAGAGACCCAGTACTTC

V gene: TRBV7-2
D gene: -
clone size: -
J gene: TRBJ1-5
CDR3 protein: CASSPKQGGQPQHF
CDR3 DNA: TGTGCCAGCAGCCCAAAACAGGGTGGCCAGCCCCAGCATTTT

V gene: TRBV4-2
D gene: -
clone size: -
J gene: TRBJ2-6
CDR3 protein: CASSQETHGANVLTF
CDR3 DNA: TGTGCCAGCAGCCAAGAGACACATGGGGCCAACGTCCTGACTTTC

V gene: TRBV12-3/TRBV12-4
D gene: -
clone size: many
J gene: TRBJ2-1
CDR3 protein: CASSSGQRVFNEQFF
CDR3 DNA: TGTGCCAGCAGCTCGGGACAAAGAGTATTCAATGAGCAGTTCTTC

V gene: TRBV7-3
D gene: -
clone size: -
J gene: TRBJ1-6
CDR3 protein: CASSLNARNNSPLHF
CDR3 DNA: TGTGCCAGCAGCTTAAACGCCAGGAATAATTCACCCCTCCACTTT

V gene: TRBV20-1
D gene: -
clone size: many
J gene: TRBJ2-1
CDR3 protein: CSARGPGTPRHNEQFF
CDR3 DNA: TGCAGTGCTAGAGGCCCCGGGACTCCCCGTCACAATGAGCAGTTCTTC

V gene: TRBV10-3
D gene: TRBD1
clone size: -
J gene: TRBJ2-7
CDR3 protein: CAIRDRDRGTYEQYF
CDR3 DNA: TGTGCCATCAGGGACCGGGACAGGGGTACCTACGAGCAGTACTTC